Listed here is a single T cell receptor (beta chain). This specimen belongs to a study of blood T cell repertoires in COVID-19. Study information: Samples representing acute and convalescent COVID-19 were sourced from the United States, Italy and Spain. T cells, B-cell-depleted T cells, or PBMCs supplied cDNA or gDNA.

Germline CDR1 SGHRS, CDR2 YFSETQ. V dropped 3 bases and J dropped 4 bases, with 10 bases sitting between them. The CDR3 has 13 residues. Authors' processing steps: Reference gene primer amplification gave estimated nucleated cell counts. Libraries were prepared by immunoSEQ multiplex PCR; TCRdb keeps only in-frame clonotypes and omits some of them. V and J calls and clone size are as listed in that table; D and trimming were resolved from the DNA. The sample contains roughly 97,000 clones, 90% of which appear only once. The sample comprised peripheral blood. The chain couples TRBV5-1 to TRBJ1-1; no clear D gene. This TCR was sampled from a man aged 60 to 75 with acute or convalescent COVID-19. The CDR3 DNA follows: TGCGCCAGCAGCTCGGACGGACTCACTGAAGCTTTCTTT. Its protein product is CASSSDGLTEAFF.